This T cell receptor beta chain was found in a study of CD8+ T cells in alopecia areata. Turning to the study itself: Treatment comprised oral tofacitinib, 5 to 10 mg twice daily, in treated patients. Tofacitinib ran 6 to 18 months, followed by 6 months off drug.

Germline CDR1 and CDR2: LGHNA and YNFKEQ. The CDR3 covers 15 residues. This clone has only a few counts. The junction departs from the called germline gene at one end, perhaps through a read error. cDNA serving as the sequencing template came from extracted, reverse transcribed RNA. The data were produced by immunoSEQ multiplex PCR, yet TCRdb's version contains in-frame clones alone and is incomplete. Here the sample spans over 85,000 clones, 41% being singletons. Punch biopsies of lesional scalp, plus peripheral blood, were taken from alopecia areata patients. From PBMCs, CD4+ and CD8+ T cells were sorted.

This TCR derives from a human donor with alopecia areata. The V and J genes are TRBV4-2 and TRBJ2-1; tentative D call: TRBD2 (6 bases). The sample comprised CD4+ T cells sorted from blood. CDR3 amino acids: CASSFIRDSNNEQFF. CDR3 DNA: TGTGCCAGCAGCTTCATTCGGGACTCCAACAATGAGCAGTTCTTC.